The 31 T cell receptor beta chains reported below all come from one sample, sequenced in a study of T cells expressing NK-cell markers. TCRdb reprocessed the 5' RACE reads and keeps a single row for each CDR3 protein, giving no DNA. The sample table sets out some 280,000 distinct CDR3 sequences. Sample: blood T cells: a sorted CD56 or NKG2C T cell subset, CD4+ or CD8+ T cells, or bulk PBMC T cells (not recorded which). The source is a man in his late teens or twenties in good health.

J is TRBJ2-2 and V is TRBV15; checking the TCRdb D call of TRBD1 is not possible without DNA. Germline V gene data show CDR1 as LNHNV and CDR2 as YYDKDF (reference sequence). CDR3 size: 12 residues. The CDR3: CATSRPGWELFF.

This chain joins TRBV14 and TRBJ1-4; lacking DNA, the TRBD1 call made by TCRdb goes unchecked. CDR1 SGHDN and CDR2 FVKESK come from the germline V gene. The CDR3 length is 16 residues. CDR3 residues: CASSQLWDRGGEKLFF.

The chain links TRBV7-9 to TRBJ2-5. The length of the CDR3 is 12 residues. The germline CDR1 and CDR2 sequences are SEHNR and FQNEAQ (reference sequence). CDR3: CASSPKVETQYF.

CDR3 in amino acids: CSAKVFSGSSDTQYF. The V and J genes are TRBV20-1 and TRBJ2-3; lacking DNA, the TRBD2 call made by TCRdb goes unchecked. The germline V gene has CDR1 DFQATT and CDR2 SNEGSKA (reference sequence). The CDR3 length is 15 residues.

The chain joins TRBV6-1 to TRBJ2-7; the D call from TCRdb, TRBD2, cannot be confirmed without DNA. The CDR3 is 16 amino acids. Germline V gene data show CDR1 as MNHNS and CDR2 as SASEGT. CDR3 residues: CASAGLAGGRSYEQYF.

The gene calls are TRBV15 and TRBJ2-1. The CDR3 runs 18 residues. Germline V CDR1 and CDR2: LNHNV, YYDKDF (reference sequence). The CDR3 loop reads CATSRDLVGDLQYNEQFF.

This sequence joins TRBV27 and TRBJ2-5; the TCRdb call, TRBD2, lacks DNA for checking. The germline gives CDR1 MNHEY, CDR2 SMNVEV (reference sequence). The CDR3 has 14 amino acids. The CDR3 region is CASSFGTSGGTQYF.

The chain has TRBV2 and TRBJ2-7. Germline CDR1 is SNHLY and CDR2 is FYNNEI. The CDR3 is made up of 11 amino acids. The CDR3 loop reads CASSSQGEQYF.

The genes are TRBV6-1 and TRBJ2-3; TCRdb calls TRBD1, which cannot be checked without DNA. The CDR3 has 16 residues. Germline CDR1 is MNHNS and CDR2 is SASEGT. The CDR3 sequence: CASRDPGGASTDTQYF.

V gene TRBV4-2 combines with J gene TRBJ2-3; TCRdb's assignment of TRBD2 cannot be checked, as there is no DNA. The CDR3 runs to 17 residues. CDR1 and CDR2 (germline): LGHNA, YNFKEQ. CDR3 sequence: CASSQERSGGPTDTQYF.

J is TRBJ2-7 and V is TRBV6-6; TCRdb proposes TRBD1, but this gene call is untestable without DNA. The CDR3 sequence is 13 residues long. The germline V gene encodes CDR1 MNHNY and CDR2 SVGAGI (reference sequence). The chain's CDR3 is CASSYVPGYEQYF.

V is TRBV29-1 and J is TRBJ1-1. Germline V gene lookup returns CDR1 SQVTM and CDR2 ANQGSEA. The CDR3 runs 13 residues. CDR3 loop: CSVAAGVDAEAFF.

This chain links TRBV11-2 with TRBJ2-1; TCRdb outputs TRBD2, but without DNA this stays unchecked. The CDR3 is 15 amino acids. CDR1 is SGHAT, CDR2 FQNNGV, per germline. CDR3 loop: CASSLAGREESEQFF.

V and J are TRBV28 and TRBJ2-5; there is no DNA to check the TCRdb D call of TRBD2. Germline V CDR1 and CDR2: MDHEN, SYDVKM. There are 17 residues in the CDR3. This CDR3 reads CASSLWGRLTRSETQYF.

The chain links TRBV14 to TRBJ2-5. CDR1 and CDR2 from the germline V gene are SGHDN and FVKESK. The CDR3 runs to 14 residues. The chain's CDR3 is CASSQKLPPSTQYF. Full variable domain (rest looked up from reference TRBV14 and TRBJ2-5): EAGVTQFPSHSVIEKGQTVTLRCDPISGHDNLYWYRRVMGKEIKFLLHFVKESKQDESGMPNNRFLAERTGGTYSTLKVQPAELEDSGVYFCASSQKLPPSTQYFGPGTRLLVL.

CDR3: CASSQEQYSGNTIYF. The genes are TRBV4-3 and TRBJ1-3. The germline CDR1 and CDR2 sequences are LGHNA and YSLEER. This CDR3 has 15 residues.

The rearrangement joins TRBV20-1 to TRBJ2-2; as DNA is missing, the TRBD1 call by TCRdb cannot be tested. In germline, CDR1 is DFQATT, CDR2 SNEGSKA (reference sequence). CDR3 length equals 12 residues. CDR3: CSARGQGWELFF.

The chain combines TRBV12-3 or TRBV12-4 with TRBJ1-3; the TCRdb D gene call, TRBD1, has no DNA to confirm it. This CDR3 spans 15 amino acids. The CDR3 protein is CASSQRTGAGNTIYF.

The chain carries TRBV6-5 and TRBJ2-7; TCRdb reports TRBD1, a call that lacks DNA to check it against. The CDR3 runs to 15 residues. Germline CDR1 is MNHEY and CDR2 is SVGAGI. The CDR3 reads CASRTQGGALREQYF.

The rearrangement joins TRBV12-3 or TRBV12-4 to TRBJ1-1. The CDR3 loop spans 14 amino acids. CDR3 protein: CASSTQTSNTEAFF.

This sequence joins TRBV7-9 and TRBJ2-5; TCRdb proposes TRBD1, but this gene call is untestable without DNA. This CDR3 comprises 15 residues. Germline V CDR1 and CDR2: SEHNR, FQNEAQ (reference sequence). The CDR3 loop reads CASSLAETVQETQYF.

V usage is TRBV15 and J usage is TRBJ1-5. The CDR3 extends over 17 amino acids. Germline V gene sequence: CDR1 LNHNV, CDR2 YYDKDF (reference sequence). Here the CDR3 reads CATSREMASYSNQPQHF.

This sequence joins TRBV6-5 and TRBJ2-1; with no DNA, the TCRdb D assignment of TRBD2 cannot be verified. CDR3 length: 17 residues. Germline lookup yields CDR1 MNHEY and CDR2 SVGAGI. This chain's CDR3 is CASSFLGLAGDKNEQFF.

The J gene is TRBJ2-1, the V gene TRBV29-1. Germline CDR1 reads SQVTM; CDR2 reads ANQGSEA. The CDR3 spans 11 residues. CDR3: CSVVATVEQFF.

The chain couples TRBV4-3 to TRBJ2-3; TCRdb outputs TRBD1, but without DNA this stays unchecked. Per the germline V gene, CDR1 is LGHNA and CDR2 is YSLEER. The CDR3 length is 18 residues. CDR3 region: CASSQDLVSSQPGDTQYF.

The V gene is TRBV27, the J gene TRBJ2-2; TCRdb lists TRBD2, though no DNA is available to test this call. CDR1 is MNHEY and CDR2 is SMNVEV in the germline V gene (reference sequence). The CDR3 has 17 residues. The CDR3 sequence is CASSFRLAGGNTGELFF.

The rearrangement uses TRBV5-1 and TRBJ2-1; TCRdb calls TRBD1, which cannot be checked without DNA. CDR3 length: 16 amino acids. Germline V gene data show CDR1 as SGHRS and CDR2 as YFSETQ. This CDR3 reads CASSLVEGGMYNEQFF.

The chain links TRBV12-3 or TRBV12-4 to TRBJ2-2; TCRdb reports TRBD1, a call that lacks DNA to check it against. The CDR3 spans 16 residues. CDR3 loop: CASTRAIGAGTGELFF.

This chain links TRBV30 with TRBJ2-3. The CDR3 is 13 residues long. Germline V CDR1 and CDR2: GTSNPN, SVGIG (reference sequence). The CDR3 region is CAWGLAGTDTQYF.

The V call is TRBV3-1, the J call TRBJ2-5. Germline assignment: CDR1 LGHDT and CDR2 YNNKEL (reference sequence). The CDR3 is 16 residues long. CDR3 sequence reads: CASSQGQLDTQETQYF.

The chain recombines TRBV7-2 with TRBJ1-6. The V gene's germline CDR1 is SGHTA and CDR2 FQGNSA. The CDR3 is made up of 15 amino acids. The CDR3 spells CASSLAFGAPHTLHF.